Listed below are T cell receptor beta chains from one sample, sequenced in a study of radiation and T cells in renal cell carcinoma. The method was immunoSEQ multiplex PCR; TCRdb's version includes in-frame clones alone and lacks a portion of them. The sample comprises some 130,000 clones, 88% of which are singletons, and 5.8% rests with the top ten. The sample in question was blood, obtained from a patient whose treatment included radiotherapy and nephrectomy. These receptors all stem from a woman in her 70s with renal cell carcinoma. The CDR3 runs from the conserved cysteine through the conserved F or W. A D gene is named only where the DNA matches it firmly. Part of the rows lack a size; the others show once, few, many or a class for expanded clones.

V gene	J gene	clone size	D gene	CDR3 DNA	CDR3 protein
TRBV19	TRBJ2-7	-	TRBD1	TGTGCCAGTAGTATAGATCACAGGGGTCGGGCCGAGCAGTACTTC	CASSIDHRGRAEQYF
TRBV14	TRBJ1-6	-	-	TGTGCCAGCAGCCAAAAGGTTAATTCACCCCTCCACTTT	CASSQKVNSPLHF
TRBV5-1	TRBJ2-3	-	TRBD1	TGCGCCAGCAGACCACAGGGGACAGCTATGTTAGATACGCAGTATTTT	CASRPQGTAMLDTQYF
TRBV10-3	TRBJ2-2	-	TRBD1	TGTGCCATCAGTGAGCCTAGACAGGGCAGCACCGGGGAGCTGTTTTTT	CAISEPRQGSTGELFF
TRBV6-1	TRBJ2-7	-	TRBD1	TGTGCCAGCAATCCGACAGGGATCAACGAGCAGTACTTC	CASNPTGINEQYF
TRBV5-1	TRBJ1-4	-	TRBD1	TGCGCCAGCAGCGGAGAGACAGGGCCACTGTTTTTT	CASSGETGPLFF
TRBV4-3	TRBJ2-7	-	TRBD1	TGCGCCAGCAGCCAAGATGATAGGACAGGTTACGAGCAGTACTTC	CASSQDDRTGYEQYF
TRBV5-3	TRBJ1-4	-	-	TGTGCCAGAAGCTTGGGGCAGGTGTGTGAAAAACTGTTTTTT	CARSLGQVCEKLFF
TRBV5-6	TRBJ2-7	-	-	TGTGCCAGCAGCTTCGGGGTTAGCTCCTACGAGCAGTACTTC	CASSFGVSSYEQYF
TRBV14	TRBJ2-5	-	TRBD1	TGTGCCAGCAGCTGGCGACAGGGACAAGAGACCCAGTACTTC	CASSWRQGQETQYF
TRBV7-8	TRBJ2-1	few	-	TGTGCCAGCAGCTTAATAGCGTACAATGAGCAGTTCTTC	CASSLIAYNEQFF
TRBV5-1	TRBJ2-7	-	TRBD1	TGCGCCAGCAGCTGGACAGGGCATATCGAGCAGTACTTC	CASSWTGHIEQYF
TRBV5-4	TRBJ1-4	-	TRBD1	TGTGCAACCAGGGGACAGGGGACAACTAATGAAAAACTGTTTTTT	CATRGQGTTNEKLFF
TRBV5-1	TRBJ2-3	-	-	TGCGCCAGCAGCAGGGACAACACAGATACGCAGTATTTT	CASSRDNTDTQYF
TRBV7-2	TRBJ1-3	-	-	TGTGCCAGCAGCTTAGCGCGAGCGGGAAACACCATATATTTT	CASSLARAGNTIYF
TRBV6-1	TRBJ2-1	-	-	TGTGCCAGCAGTGAAACGGGACCTTACAATGAGCAGTTCTTC	CASSETGPYNEQFF
TRBV14	TRBJ1-3	once	-	TGTGCCAGCAGCCAAGATCTTAACATAGGAAACACCATATATTTT	CASSQDLNIGNTIYF
TRBV7-9	TRBJ1-5	-	-	TGTGCCAGCAGCCCCAGCGTTCCAGGACAGCCGGGCAATCAGCCCCAGCATTTT	CASSPSVPGQPGNQPQHF
TRBV5-1	TRBJ2-5	-	-	TGCGCCAGCAGCTTGGGAGGGGTCCAAGAGACCCAGTACTTC	CASSLGGVQETQYF
TRBV4-2	TRBJ2-1	-	TRBD2	TGTGCCAGCAGCCCCAGCGGGGGCTCCTACAATGAGCAGTTCTTC	CASSPSGGSYNEQFF
TRBV6-5	TRBJ2-4	-	-	TGTGCCACCCTAGGGCCTCCCCAGTTGTACTTC	CATLGPPQLYF
TRBV19	TRBJ1-1	once	TRBD1	TGTGCCAGTAGCACAGCACAGGGGGCCGTGGAAGCTTTCTTT	CASSTAQGAVEAFF
TRBV5-4	TRBJ1-6	-	-	TGTGCCACCCGGGGGAGCTCCTATAATTCACCCCTCCACTTT	CATRGSSYNSPLHF
TRBV7-9	TRBJ2-7	-	TRBD2	TGTGCCAGCACCCCTAGTAGCGGGGCCTACGAGCAGTACTTC	CASTPSSGAYEQYF
TRBV6-5	TRBJ2-7	-	TRBD1	TGTGCCAGCAGTACCTCGACAGGGCCAATCAAGGAGTACTTC	CASSTSTGPIKEYF
TRBV19	TRBJ1-2	-	-	TGTGCCAGTAGGAACAAAGGCACCTATGGCTACACCTTC	CASRNKGTYGYTF
TRBV7-9	TRBJ2-7	-	-	TGTGCCAGCAGCTTAGACGGCCCCTACGAGCAGTACTTC	CASSLDGPYEQYF
TRBV6-1	TRBJ2-4	-	-	TGTGCCAGCGTGCCTCTAGGGGGCAAAAACATTCAGTACTTC	CASVPLGGKNIQYF
TRBV30	TRBJ2-3	-	TRBD2	TGTGCCTGGAGTCGGGGGGGGGCGTTTCAGTATTTT	CAWSRGGAFQYF
TRBV4-3	TRBJ2-6	-	TRBD2	TGCGCCAGCAGCCAGCAACTAGCGGGTACCAACTCTGGGGCCAACGTCCTGACTTTC	CASSQQLAGTNSGANVLTF
TRBV6-6	TRBJ1-2	-	TRBD1	TGTGCCAGCAGCAGGGACAGGGAAGGAGAGGGCTACACCTTC	CASSRDREGEGYTF
TRBV9	TRBJ1-1	once	TRBD1	TGTGCCAGCAGCGTAGGACAGGGGAGGACTGAAGCTTTCTTT	CASSVGQGRTEAFF
TRBV7-9	TRBJ1-1	few	TRBD1	TGTGCCAGCAGCGTGGGTCCGACAGGGGAAGCTTTCTTT	CASSVGPTGEAFF
TRBV27	TRBJ2-5	-	-	TGTGCCAGCAGATCCCACAGGGAGACCCAGTACTTC	CASRSHRETQYF
TRBV18	TRBJ1-2	-	-	TGTGCCAGCTCACCAGCGGGTTCGGCTTCTGGCTACACCTTC	CASSPAGSASGYTF
TRBV4-2	TRBJ1-1	-	TRBD1	TGTGCCAGCAGCCACCTTATAAGTTGGACAGGAGAGGGGATAATGAAAGCTTTCTTT	CASSHLISWTGEGIMKAFF
TRBV18	TRBJ2-7	-	-	TGTGCCAGCTCACCACAGTACGGGGCCCCCGCGGACGAGCAGTACTTC	CASSPQYGAPADEQYF